The clone carrying this TCR beta chain appeared a few times. The data were taken from a study of identical twins. Per the germline V gene, CDR1 is MGHRA and CDR2 is YSYEKL. The CDR3 totals 15 residues. Between the trimmed V and J ends, which lost 4 bases and 7 bases, there was a span of 17 bases. MiXCR was run by TCRdb on the 5' RACE reads, yielding one entry per CDR3 protein. The sample records 350,000 or so distinct CDR3 sequences, 9% to 15% being singletons. This sample also belongs to another study, concerning yellow fever vaccine responses in identical twins.

The sample was CD8+ T cells sorted from blood. This sequence originates from a young woman in good health. The chain recombines TRBV4-1 with TRBJ1-5; TRBD1 is a possible D gene (6 bases). This CDR3 reads CASSPPGQGKQPQHF. For the CDR3, the DNA is TGCGCCAGCAGCCCCCCGGGGCAGGGGAAGCAGCCCCAGCATTTT.